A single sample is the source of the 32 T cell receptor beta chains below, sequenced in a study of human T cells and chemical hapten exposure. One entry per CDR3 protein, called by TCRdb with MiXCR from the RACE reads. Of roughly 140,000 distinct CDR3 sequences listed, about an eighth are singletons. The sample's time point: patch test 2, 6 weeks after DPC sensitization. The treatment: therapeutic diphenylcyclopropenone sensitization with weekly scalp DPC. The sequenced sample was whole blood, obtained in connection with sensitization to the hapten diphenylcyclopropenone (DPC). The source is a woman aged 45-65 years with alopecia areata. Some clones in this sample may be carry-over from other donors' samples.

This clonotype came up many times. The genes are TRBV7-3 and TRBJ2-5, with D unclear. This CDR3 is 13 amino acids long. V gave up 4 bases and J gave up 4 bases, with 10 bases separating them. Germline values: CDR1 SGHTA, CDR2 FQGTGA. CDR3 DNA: TGTGCCAGCAGCTCCGACCATGGAGAGACCCAGTACTTC. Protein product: CASSSDHGETQYF.

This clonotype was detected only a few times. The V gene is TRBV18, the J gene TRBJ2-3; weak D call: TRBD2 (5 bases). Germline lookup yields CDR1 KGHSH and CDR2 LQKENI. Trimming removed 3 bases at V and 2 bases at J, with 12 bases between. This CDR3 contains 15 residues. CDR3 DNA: TGTGCCAGCTCACCGGAGGCTAGCCCCACAGATACGCAGTATTTT. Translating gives CASSPEASPTDTQYF.

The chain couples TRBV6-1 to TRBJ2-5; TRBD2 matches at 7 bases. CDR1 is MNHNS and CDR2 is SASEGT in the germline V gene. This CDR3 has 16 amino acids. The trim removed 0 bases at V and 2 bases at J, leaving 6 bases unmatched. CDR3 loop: CASSEARGGGQETQYF. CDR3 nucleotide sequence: TGTGCCAGCAGTGAAGCGCGTGGCGGGGGTCAAGAGACCCAGTACTTC.

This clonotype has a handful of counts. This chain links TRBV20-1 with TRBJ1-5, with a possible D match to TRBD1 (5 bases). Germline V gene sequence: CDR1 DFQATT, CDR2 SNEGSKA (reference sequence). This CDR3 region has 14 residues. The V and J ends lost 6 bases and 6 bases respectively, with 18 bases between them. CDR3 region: CSALTPRVGQPQHF. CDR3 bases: TGCAGTGCCTTAACCCCCAGGGTCGGTCAGCCCCAGCATTTT.

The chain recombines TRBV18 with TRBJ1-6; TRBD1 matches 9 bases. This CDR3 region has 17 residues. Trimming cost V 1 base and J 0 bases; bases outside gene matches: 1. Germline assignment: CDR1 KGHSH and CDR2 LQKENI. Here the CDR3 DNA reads TGTGCCAGCTCACCACTGACAGGGGGCTCCTATAATTCACCCCTCCACTTT. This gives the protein CASSPLTGGSYNSPLHF.

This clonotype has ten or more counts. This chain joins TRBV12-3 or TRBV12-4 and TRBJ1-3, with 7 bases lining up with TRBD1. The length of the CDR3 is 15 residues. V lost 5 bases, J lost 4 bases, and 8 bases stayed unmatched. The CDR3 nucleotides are TGTGCCAGCAGTGCGTCACAGGGGTGGGGAAACACCATATATTTT. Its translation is CASSASQGWGNTIYF.

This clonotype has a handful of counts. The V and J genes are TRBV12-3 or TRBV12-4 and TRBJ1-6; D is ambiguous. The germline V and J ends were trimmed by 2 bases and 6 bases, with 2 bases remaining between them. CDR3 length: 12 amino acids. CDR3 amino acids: CASSLSNSPLHF. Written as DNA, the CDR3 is TGTGCCAGCAGTTTAAGTAATTCACCCCTCCACTTT.

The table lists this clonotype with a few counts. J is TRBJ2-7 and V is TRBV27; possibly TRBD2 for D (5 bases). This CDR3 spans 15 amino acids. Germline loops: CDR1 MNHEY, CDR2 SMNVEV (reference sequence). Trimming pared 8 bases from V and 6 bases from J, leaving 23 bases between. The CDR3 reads CASGLSRRGLGEQYF. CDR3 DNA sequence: TGTGCCAGCGGACTTAGTAGGAGAGGTCTCGGCGAGCAGTACTTC.

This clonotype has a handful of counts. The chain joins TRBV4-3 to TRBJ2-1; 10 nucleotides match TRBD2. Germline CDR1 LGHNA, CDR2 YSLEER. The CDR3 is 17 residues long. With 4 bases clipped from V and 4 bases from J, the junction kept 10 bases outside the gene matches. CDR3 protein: CASSPRLAGGEYNEQFF. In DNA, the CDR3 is TGCGCCAGCAGCCCTCGATTAGCGGGAGGTGAATACAATGAGCAGTTCTTC.

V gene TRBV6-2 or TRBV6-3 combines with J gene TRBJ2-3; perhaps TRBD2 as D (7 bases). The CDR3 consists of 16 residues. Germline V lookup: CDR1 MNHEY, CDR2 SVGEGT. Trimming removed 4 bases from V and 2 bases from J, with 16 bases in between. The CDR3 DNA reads TGTGCCAGCAGTTCCCCGGGGGGCGGGCTCACAGATACGCAGTATTTT. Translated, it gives CASSSPGGGLTDTQYF.

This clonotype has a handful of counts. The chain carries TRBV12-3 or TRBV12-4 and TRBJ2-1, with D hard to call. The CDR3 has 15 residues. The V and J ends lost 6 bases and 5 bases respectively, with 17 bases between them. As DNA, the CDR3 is TGTGCCAGCAGAAATTTGGGTTGGGGAAACAATGAGCAGTTCTTC. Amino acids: CASRNLGWGNNEQFF.

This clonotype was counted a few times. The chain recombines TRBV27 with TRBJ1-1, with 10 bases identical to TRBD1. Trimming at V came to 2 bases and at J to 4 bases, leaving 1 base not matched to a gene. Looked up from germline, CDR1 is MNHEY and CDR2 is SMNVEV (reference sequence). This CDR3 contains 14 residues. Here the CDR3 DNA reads TGTGCCAGCAGTTTACGGACAGGGGGCACTGAAGCTTTCTTT. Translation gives CASSLRTGGTEAFF.

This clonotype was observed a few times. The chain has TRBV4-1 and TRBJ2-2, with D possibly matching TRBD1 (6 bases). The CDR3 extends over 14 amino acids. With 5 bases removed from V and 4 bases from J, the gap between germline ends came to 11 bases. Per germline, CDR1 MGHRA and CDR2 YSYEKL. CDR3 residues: CASSYQGGTGELFF. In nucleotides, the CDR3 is TGCGCCAGCAGCTACCAAGGGGGCACCGGGGAGCTGTTTTTT.

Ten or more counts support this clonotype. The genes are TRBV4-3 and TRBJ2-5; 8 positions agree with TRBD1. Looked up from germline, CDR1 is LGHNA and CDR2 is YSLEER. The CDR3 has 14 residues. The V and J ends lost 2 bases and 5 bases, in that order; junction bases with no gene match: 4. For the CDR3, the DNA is TGCGCCAGCAGCCAACAGGGGGCCGGGGAGACCCAGTACTTC. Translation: CASSQQGAGETQYF.

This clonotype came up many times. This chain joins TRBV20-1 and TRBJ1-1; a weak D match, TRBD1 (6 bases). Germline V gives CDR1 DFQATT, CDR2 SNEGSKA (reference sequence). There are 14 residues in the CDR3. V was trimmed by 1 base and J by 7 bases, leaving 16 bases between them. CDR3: CSARGISGGSEAFF. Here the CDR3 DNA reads TGCAGTGCTAGAGGGATTTCGGGGGGCAGTGAAGCTTTCTTT.

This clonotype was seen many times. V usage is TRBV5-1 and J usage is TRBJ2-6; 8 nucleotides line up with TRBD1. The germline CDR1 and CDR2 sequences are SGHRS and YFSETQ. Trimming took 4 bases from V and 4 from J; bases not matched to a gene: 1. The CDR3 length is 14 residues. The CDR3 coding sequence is TGCGCCAGCAGCCAGGGGGCAGGGGCCAACGTCCTGACTTTC. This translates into CASSQGAGANVLTF.

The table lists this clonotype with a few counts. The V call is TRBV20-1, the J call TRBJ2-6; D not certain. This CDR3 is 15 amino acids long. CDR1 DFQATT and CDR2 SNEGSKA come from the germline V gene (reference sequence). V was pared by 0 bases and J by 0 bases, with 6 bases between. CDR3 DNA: TGCAGTGCTAGAGAACCCTCCTCTGGGGCCAACGTCCTGACTTTC. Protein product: CSAREPSSGANVLTF.

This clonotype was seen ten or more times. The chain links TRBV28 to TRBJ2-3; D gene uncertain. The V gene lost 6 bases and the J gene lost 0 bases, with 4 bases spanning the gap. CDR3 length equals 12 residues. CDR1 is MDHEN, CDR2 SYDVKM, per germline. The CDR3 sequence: CASRSSTDTQYF. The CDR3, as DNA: TGTGCCAGCAGGTCGAGCACAGATACGCAGTATTTT.

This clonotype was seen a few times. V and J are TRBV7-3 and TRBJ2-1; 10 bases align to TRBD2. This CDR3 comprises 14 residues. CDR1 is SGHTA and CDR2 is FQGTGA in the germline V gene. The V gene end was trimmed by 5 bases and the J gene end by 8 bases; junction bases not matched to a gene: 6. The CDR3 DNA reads TGTGCCAGCAGCCCAACCGGGACTAGCGATGAGCAGTTCTTC. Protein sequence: CASSPTGTSDEQFF.

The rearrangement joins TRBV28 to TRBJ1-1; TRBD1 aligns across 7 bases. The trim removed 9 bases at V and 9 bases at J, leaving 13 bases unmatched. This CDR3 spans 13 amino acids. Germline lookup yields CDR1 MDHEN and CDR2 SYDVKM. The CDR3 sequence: CASRIRQGLKAFF. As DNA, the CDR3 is TGTGCCAGTCGGATCCGACAGGGTTTGAAAGCTTTCTTT.

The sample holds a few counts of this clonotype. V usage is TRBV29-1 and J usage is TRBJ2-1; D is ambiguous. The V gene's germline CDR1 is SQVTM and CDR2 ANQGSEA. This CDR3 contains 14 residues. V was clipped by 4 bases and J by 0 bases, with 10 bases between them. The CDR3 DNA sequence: TGCAGCGTTGGGCTCCTAAGCTCCTACAATGAGCAGTTCTTC. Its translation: CSVGLLSSYNEQFF.

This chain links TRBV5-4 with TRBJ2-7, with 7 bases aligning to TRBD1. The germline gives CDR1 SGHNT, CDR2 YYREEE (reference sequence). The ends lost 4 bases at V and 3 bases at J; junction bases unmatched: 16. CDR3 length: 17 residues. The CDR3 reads CASSPLVDTGDGYEQYF. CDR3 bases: TGTGCCAGCAGCCCATTGGTCGATACAGGGGACGGCTACGAGCAGTACTTC.

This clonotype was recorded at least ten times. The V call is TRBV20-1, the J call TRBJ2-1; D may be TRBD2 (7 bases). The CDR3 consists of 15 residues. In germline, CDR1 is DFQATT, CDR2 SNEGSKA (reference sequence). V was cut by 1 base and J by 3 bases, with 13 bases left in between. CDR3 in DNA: TGCAGTGCTAGAGGGGGGCGGGAGCTCTACAATGAGCAGTTCTTC. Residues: CSARGGRELYNEQFF.

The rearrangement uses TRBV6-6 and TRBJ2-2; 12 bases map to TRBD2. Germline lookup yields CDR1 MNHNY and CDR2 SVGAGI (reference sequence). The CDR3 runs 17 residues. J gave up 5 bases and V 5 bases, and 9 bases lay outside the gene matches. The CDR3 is CASSRLVGTSGTGELFF. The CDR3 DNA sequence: TGTGCCAGCAGTCGCCTGGTAGGGACTAGCGGGACCGGGGAGCTGTTTTTT.

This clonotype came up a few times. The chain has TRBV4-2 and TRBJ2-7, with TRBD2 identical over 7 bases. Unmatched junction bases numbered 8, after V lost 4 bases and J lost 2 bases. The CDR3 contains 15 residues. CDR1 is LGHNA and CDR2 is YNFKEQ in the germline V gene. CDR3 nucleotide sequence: TGTGCCAGCAGCCGGGGGGGGAGCGACGCCTACGAGCAGTACTTC. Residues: CASSRGGSDAYEQYF.

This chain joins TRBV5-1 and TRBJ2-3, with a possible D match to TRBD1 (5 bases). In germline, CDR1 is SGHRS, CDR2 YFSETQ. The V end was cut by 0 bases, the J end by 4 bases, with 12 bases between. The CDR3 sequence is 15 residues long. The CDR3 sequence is CASSLGTQGADTQYF. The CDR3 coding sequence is TGCGCCAGCAGCTTGGGGACGCAGGGCGCAGATACGCAGTATTTT.

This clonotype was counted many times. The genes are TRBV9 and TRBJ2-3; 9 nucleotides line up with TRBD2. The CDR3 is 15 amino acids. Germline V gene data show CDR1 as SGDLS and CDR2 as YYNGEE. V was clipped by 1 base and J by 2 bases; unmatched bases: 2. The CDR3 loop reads CASSVIAGATDTQYF. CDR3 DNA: TGTGCCAGCAGCGTAATAGCGGGAGCCACAGATACGCAGTATTTT.

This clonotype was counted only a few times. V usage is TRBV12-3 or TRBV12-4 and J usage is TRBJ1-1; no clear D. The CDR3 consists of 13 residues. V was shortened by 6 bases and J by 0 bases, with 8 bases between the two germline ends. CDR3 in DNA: TGTGCCAGCAGCCTGGCGGTGAACACTGAAGCTTTCTTT. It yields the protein CASSLAVNTEAFF.

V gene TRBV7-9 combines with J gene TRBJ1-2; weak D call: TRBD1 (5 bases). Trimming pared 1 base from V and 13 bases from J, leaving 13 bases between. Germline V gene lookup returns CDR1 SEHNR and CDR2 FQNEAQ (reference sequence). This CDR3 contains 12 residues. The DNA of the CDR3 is TGTGCCAGCAGCTTAGGCCCAGGGAGGAGCACCTTC. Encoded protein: CASSLGPGRSTF.

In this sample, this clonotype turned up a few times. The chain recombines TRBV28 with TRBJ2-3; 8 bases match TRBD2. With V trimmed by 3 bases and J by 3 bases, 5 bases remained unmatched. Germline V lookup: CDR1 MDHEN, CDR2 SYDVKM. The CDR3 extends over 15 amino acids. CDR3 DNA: TGTGCCAGCAGTTTGAGCGGGAGAGGGACAGATACGCAGTATTTT. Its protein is CASSLSGRGTDTQYF.

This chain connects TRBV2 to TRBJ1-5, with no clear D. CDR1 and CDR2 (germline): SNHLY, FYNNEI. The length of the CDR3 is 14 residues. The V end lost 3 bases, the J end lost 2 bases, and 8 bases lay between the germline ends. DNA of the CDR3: TGTGCCAGCAGTGAGTGGGGAGGCAATCAGCCCCAGCATTTT. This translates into CASSEWGGNQPQHF.

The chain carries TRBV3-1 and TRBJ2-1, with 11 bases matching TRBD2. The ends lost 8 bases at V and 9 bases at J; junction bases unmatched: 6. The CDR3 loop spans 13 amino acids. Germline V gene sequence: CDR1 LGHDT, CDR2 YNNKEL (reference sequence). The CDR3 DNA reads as TGTGCCAGCGTTAGCGGGAGGGCCGGTGAGCAGTTCTTC. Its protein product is CASVSGRAGEQFF.